Presented here are 31 T cell receptor beta chains from one specimen sequenced in a study of Ad26.COV2.S vaccination and SARS-CoV-2 variants. TCRdb's copy holds only in-frame clones and misses some; the assay was immunoSEQ multiplex PCR. The table records about 480,000 clones, 70% to 90% of them present only once. Noted treatment: around 19 received Ad26.COV2.S at low or high dose, single or two shots; about five received placebo; per-sample allocation not given. Samples analyzed were those drawn on day 63 after the first vaccine or placebo injection. Material: peripheral blood, obtained in a trial of Ad26.COV2.S vaccine versus placebo. These receptors originate from a person between 18 and 59 years old who received the Ad26.COV2.S COVID-19 vaccine or a placebo.

The table lists this clone with a count of one. The rearrangement joins TRBV27 to TRBJ1-1, with TRBD1 as a possible D gene (6 bases). Germline assignment: CDR1 MNHEY and CDR2 SMNVEV (reference sequence). This CDR3 comprises 14 residues. V lost 1 base and J lost 1, with 7 bases in between. The CDR3 DNA is TGTGCCAGCAGTTTATTGGGGGCGAACACTGAAGCTTTCTTT. It encodes CASSLLGANTEAFF.

The gene calls are TRBV30 and TRBJ2-7; D gene unclear. V lost 3 bases and J lost 0, with 12 bases in between. Germline assignment: CDR1 GTSNPN and CDR2 SVGIG (reference sequence). The CDR3 extends over 14 amino acids. Written as DNA, the CDR3 is TGTGCCTGGAGGCCCGGACGGAGCTCCTACGAGCAGTACTTC. Translating gives CAWRPGRSSYEQYF.

CDR3 nucleotide sequence: TGCGCCAGCAGCCACCCACTAGCGGGAGACGATGAGCAGTTCTTC. Protein product: CASSHPLAGDDEQFF. The rearrangement uses TRBV4-1 and TRBJ2-1, with 11 bases aligning to TRBD2. Trimming cost V 3 bases and J 8 bases; bases outside gene matches: 6. The germline CDR1 and CDR2 sequences are MGHRA and YSYEKL. The CDR3 loop spans 15 amino acids.

In the case of this clone: Germline and junction disagree at one end, which may indicate a read error. This sequence joins TRBV27 and TRBJ1-5, with no clear D. Germline lookup yields CDR1 MNHEY and CDR2 SMNVEV (reference sequence). The CDR3 sequence is 14 residues long. CDR3 loop: CASSLSSTYQPQHF. DNA of the CDR3: TGTGCCAGCAGTCTATCCAGCACTTATCAGCCCCAGCATTTT.

The rearrangement uses TRBV7-9 and TRBJ1-3; possible D gene TRBD1, 5 bases. This CDR3 is built from 16 residues. Per germline, CDR1 SEHNR and CDR2 FQNEAQ (reference sequence). V was cut by 1 base and J by 1 base, with 11 bases left in between. CDR3 protein: CASSLEGTRSGNTIYF. In nucleotides, the CDR3 is TGTGCCAGCAGCTTAGAAGGGACCAGGTCTGGAAACACCATATATTTT.

CDR3 nucleotide sequence: TGTGCCAGCAGGTACCCGGGAGTCTACGAGCAGTACTTC. It codes for CASRYPGVYEQYF. The rearrangement uses TRBV6-5 and TRBJ2-7, with D possibly TRBD2 on 6 matching bases. Deletions cut 6 bases from V and 3 bases from J, with 12 bases between. The CDR3 contains 13 residues. Germline V lookup: CDR1 MNHEY, CDR2 SVGAGI.

This chain connects TRBV28 to TRBJ2-2, with D unresolved. The CDR3 is 13 residues long. Germline lookup yields CDR1 MDHEN and CDR2 SYDVKM. V lost 3 bases, J lost 4 bases, and 6 bases lay in between. Here the CDR3 DNA reads TGTGCCAGCAGTTTTGCCAGCACCGGGGAGCTGTTTTTT. Translating gives CASSFASTGELFF.

The chain uses TRBV9 and TRBJ1-4; possible D gene TRBD1, 6 bases. In germline, CDR1 is SGDLS, CDR2 YYNGEE. The CDR3 spans 14 residues. The V end was cut by 5 bases, the J end by 7 bases, with 15 bases between. The CDR3 loop reads CASSRTGFGEKLFF. CDR3 DNA: TGTGCCAGCAGTCGTACAGGGTTTGGTGAAAAACTGTTTTTT.

V usage is TRBV3-1 (or the pseudogene TRBV3-2) and J usage is TRBJ2-4, with a weak D call TRBD2 (5 bases). CDR1 is LGHDT and CDR2 is YNNKEL in the germline V gene (reference sequence). The ends were cut back, 0 bases at V and 13 bases at J, with 7 bases in the middle. The CDR3 extends over 11 amino acids. The CDR3, as DNA: TGTGCCAGCAGCCAAGACGTAGCGCAGTACTTC. It codes for CASSQDVAQYF.

This chain connects TRBV9 to TRBJ1-2; no definite D call. Per the germline V gene, CDR1 is SGDLS and CDR2 is YYNGEE. The CDR3 length is 13 residues. V lost 0 bases and J 2 bases, leaving 5 bases between the germline ends. CDR3 loop: CASSVGPNYGYTF. CDR3 bases: TGTGCCAGCAGCGTAGGCCCAAACTATGGCTACACCTTC.

The V and J genes are TRBV11-3 and TRBJ2-6; 7 bases fit TRBD1. V shed 8 bases, J shed 1 base, and the junction held 2 bases outside the gene matches. The CDR3 sequence is 14 residues long. Germline lookup yields CDR1 SGHNT and CDR2 YENEEA. CDR3 in amino acids: CASAGGSGANVLTF. CDR3 nucleotides: TGTGCCAGCGCAGGGGGTTCTGGGGCCAACGTCCTGACTTTC.

This chain joins TRBV2 and TRBJ1-1, with TRBD1 identical over 9 bases. The CDR3 runs 15 residues. Germline CDR1 reads SNHLY; CDR2 reads FYNNEI. The ends lost 10 bases at V and 0 bases at J; junction bases unmatched: 9. The CDR3 bases are TGTGCCATCCCCAAACAGGGGGCACTGAACACTGAAGCTTTCTTT. The encoded protein is CAIPKQGALNTEAFF.

The chain carries TRBV15 and TRBJ2-3, with 8 bases aligning to TRBD1. This CDR3 comprises 15 residues. Germline trimming cut 3 bases from V and 4 bases from J; bases unmatched to any gene: 6. From germline, CDR1 is LNHNV and CDR2 YYDKDF (reference sequence). The CDR3 loop is CATSRDRVSADTQYF. CDR3 coding DNA: TGTGCCACCAGCAGGGACAGGGTCAGTGCAGATACGCAGTATTTT.

The J gene is TRBJ2-1, the V gene TRBV11-3, with 7 bases that match TRBD2. V dropped 5 bases and J dropped 1; count of bases not matched to a gene: 11. Germline-derived CDR1 and CDR2 are SGHNT and YENEEA. The CDR3 length is 17 residues. DNA of the CDR3: TGTGCCAGCAGCCGCTGGGGGGAGGGCTCTTCCTACAATGAGCAGTTCTTC. Its translation: CASSRWGEGSSYNEQFF.

J is TRBJ2-1 and V is TRBV6-5; D may be TRBD2 (5 bases). The CDR3 consists of 15 residues. CDR1 MNHEY and CDR2 SVGAGI come from the germline V gene. Trimming took 3 bases from V and 0 from J, leaving 9 bases between them. The CDR3 sequence is CASSYEGRSYNEQFF. The CDR3 DNA sequence: TGTGCCAGCAGTTATGAGGGCCGCTCCTACAATGAGCAGTTCTTC.

This chain uses TRBV29-1 with TRBJ2-3, with D uncertain. CDR1 and CDR2 (germline): SQVTM, ANQGSEA. Trimming cost V 3 bases and J 3 bases, with 10 bases left between them. The CDR3 extends over 13 amino acids. CDR3 amino acids: CSVEGTRTDTQYF. CDR3 nucleotide sequence: TGCAGCGTTGAGGGCACAAGGACAGATACGCAGTATTTT.

The chain has TRBV11-1 and TRBJ2-1; D remains unclear. The CDR3 has 15 amino acids. Germline values: CDR1 SGHAT, CDR2 FQDESV (reference sequence). V shed 3 bases and J shed 6 bases, with 15 bases lying between them. CDR3 region: CASSLAGLKINEQFF. CDR3 coding DNA: TGTGCCAGCAGCTTGGCAGGTTTAAAAATCAATGAGCAGTTCTTC.

The chain combines TRBV6-6 with TRBJ1-2; unclear D gene. The V and J ends lost 7 bases and 4 bases respectively, with 13 bases between them. This CDR3 is built from 13 residues. In germline, CDR1 is MNHNY, CDR2 SVGAGI (reference sequence). CDR3 in amino acids: CASTMQVAYGYTF. CDR3 DNA: TGTGCCAGCACCATGCAAGTTGCCTATGGCTACACCTTC.

The chain has TRBV27 and TRBJ2-5; 7 bases map to TRBD2. Germline CDR1 MNHEY, CDR2 SMNVEV (reference sequence). There are 14 residues in the CDR3. J gave up 5 bases and V 6 bases, and 9 bases lay outside the gene matches. CDR3 DNA sequence: TGTGCCAGCAGCATAGCGGGTGTTTGGGAGACCCAGTACTTC. It yields the protein CASSIAGVWETQYF.

J is TRBJ2-7 and V is TRBV11-2, with D possibly matching TRBD1 (6 bases). The CDR3 has 15 residues. With 3 bases removed from V and 0 bases from J, the gap between germline ends came to 12 bases. CDR1 SGHAT and CDR2 FQNNGV come from the germline V gene. CDR3 residues: CASSFNRDSSYEQYF. Here the CDR3 DNA reads TGTGCCAGCAGCTTTAACAGGGATAGCTCCTACGAGCAGTACTTC.

The rearrangement joins TRBV5-1 to TRBJ2-3; D is unclear. The V end lost 0 bases, the J end lost 2 bases, and 16 bases lay between the germline ends. The CDR3 totals 17 residues. CDR1 is SGHRS and CDR2 is YFSETQ in the germline V gene. CDR3 protein: CASSLDGLITSTDTQYF. The CDR3, as DNA: TGCGCCAGCAGCTTGGATGGGCTTATAACATCCACAGATACGCAGTATTTT.

The CDR3 loop reads CASSPGPGGEQFF. The CDR3 DNA reads as TGTGCCAGCAGTCCGGGCCCGGGGGGTGAGCAGTTCTTC. The J gene is TRBJ2-1, the V gene TRBV11-3, with 7 nucleotides matching TRBD2. The CDR3 totals 13 residues. From germline, CDR1 is SGHNT and CDR2 YENEEA. The V gene end was trimmed by 6 bases and the J gene end by 9 bases; junction bases not matched to a gene: 8. Supplemented by reference TRBV11-3 and TRBJ2-1, the full variable domain reads EAGVVQSPRYKIIEKKQPVAFWCNPISGHNTLYWYLQNLGQGPELLIRYENEEAVDDSQLPKDRFSAERLKGVDSTLKIQPAELGDSAVYLCASSPGPGGEQFFGPGTRLTVL.

The chain is built from TRBV30 and TRBJ2-7; D may correspond to TRBD1 or TRBD2 (6 bases each). The V end lost 1 base, the J end lost 11 bases, and 15 bases lay between the germline ends. From germline, CDR1 is GTSNPN and CDR2 SVGIG (reference sequence). The CDR3 runs 12 residues. This CDR3 reads CAWSAGGPKKYF. Here the CDR3 DNA reads TGTGCCTGGAGTGCTGGGGGGCCCAAGAAGTACTTC.

The chain uses TRBV7-2 and TRBJ2-7; 9 bases are shared with TRBD2. The V and J ends lost 5 bases and 3 bases, in that order; junction bases with no gene match: 5. The CDR3 has 14 amino acids. The V gene's germline CDR1 is SGHTA and CDR2 FQGNSA. In DNA, the CDR3 is TGTGCCAGCAGCCCCGGGACTAGCAGCTACGAGCAGTACTTC. Translation: CASSPGTSSYEQYF.

J is TRBJ1-5 and V is TRBV7-2; D gene ambiguous. CDR1 SGHTA and CDR2 FQGNSA come from the germline V gene. The ends were cut back, 8 bases at V and 2 bases at J, with 13 bases in the middle. There are 14 residues in the CDR3. In DNA, the CDR3 is TGTGCCAGCGCTATGAGGAGGGGCAATCAGCCCCAGCATTTT. Amino acids: CASAMRRGNQPQHF.

The chain couples TRBV6-1 to TRBJ1-5, with 11 bases identical to TRBD1. CDR1 is MNHNS and CDR2 is SASEGT in the germline V gene. The CDR3 consists of 16 residues. J gave up 5 bases and V 3 bases, and 6 bases lay outside the gene matches. This chain's CDR3 is CASSERTGGADQPQHF. In nucleotides, the CDR3 is TGTGCCAGCAGTGAGCGGACAGGGGGCGCGGATCAGCCCCAGCATTTT.

The chain employs TRBV18 and TRBJ1-5, with D uncertain. V lost 3 bases and J 3 bases, leaving 9 bases between the germline ends. The CDR3 totals 14 residues. Germline V CDR1 and CDR2: KGHSH, LQKENI. The CDR3 region has the DNA TGTGCCAGCTCACCCAGGCAGCTCAATCAGCCCCAGCATTTT. Translated: CASSPRQLNQPQHF. Using reference TRBV18 and TRBJ1-5 for the parts outside the CDR3, the full variable domain is NAGVMQNPRHLVRRRGQEARLRCSPMKGHSHVYWYRQLPEEGLKFMVYLQKENIIDESGMPKERFSAEFPKEGPSILRIQQVVRGDSAAYFCASSPRQLNQPQHFGDGTRLSIL.

The chain employs TRBV5-1 and TRBJ1-4; tentative D call: TRBD1 (5 bases). Germline values: CDR1 SGHRS, CDR2 YFSETQ. The CDR3 length is 15 residues. With 2 bases removed from V and 3 bases from J, the gap between germline ends came to 11 bases. In DNA form, the CDR3 reads TGCGCCAGCAGCTTTGGTGTGGGGGCTAATGAAAAACTGTTTTTT. Translating gives CASSFGVGANEKLFF.

The CDR3 nucleotides are TGTGCCAGCAGCTTACGGAGGGAGGTGGCCGGGGAGCTGTTTTTT. Its protein is CASSLRREVAGELFF. This rearrangement joins TRBV11-2 to TRBJ2-2; possible D gene TRBD2, 6 bases. The CDR3 spans 15 residues. V was shortened by 2 bases and J by 6 bases, with 13 bases between the two germline ends. Germline V CDR1 and CDR2: SGHAT, FQNNGV.

The CDR3 region is CASSPRTSGTNEQFF. CDR3 sequence (DNA): TGTGCCAGCTCCCCCCGGACTAGCGGTACGAATGAGCAGTTCTTC. The rearrangement joins TRBV18 to TRBJ2-1, with 10 bases lining up with TRBD2. V dropped 6 bases and J dropped 7; count of bases not matched to a gene: 9. The CDR3 spans 15 residues. The germline V gene has CDR1 KGHSH and CDR2 LQKENI.

The CDR3 DNA follows: TGTGCCAGTAGTCCCTCGAGCGGGAGGTACAATGAGCAGTTCTTC. As protein: CASSPSSGRYNEQFF. The J gene is TRBJ2-1, the V gene TRBV19, with 9 bases fitting TRBD2. CDR1 LNHDA and CDR2 SQIVND come from the germline V gene (reference sequence). The CDR3 has 15 residues. V lost 5 bases, J lost 4 bases, and 6 bases stayed unmatched.